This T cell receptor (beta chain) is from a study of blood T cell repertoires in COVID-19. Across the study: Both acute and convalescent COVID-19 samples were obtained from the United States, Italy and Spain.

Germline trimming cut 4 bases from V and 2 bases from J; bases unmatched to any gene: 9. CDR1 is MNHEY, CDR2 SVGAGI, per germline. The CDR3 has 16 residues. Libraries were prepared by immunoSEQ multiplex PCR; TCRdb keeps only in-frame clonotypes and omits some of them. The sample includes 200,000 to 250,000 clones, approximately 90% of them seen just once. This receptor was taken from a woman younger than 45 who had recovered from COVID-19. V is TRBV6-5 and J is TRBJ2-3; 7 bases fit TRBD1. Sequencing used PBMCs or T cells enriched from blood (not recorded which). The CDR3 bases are TGTGCCAGCAGTTCCAGAAGGGACAGAGCCACAGATACGCAGTATTTT. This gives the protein CASSSRRDRATDTQYF.